This T cell receptor (beta chain) was profiled in a study of cytomegalovirus exposure and HLA in healthy donors (dated by TCRdb to 2016 to 2017). Describing the broader study: An earlier analysis of approximately 550 of the donors reported approximately 290 Gb of sequence data and 120 million or so unique TCR beta sequences from about 180 million T cells. Four or five DR-DQ haplotypes were handled as single units for association and clustering because linkage in the cohort was strong. High-throughput TCR immunosequencing, statistical association of individual TCRs with disease status, and machine learning were combined to predict cytomegalovirus infection status. Every repertoire in the discovery cohort had been generated on one and the same sequencing platform. Among some 400 genotyped donors of the cohort, an average of about 220,000 unique TCR beta nucleotide sequences was sequenced per donor, of which 15% to 20% were non-productive. Typing coverage differed by locus: A, B, C, DRB1 and DQB1 were typed in about 620-640 donors, DQA1 in 500 to 550, DPA1 in around 610, and DPB1 in 472. In addition to the first cohort of approximately 650 subjects, a separate validation cohort of 120 different subjects was used. An early release that covered 640 HLA-typed donors contained around 300 gigabases of sequencing data and about 93 million unique TCR sequences. Of the 398 genotyped donors, about 80% fell in the genetic ancestry cluster associated with self-reported Caucasian donors. HLA typing included class I and class II loci at four-digit resolution. Donor age, sex, ethnicity and CMV serostatus were compiled together with the repertoire data. In an earlier analysis of a few hundred of the donors, high-throughput TCR beta sequencing was used to judge whether each TCR beta V gene segment behaved as functional or pseudogenic. The study was designed to test whether signatures of past pathogen exposure could be identified by cataloging public T cell receptors. Rather than drawing on any new phenotypic data, the later analysis identified candidate immune exposures from TCR beta sequences and the way those sequences occurred across donors. Genome-wide SNP genotypes for about three fifths of the roughly 670 donors were used in a later genetic analysis, which treated that subset as a discovery cohort. A later analysis re-examined previously published TCR beta repertoires from just over 650 donors and added high-resolution HLA genotyping to investigate patterns of TCR occurrence. The study profiled the T cell repertoires of 550 to 700 subjects by immunosequencing and related them to cytomegalovirus serostatus. Here is what the overall study found, with its caveats: Strong co-occurrence of HLA alleles, especially DR and DQ, made assigning TCR associations to individual alleles difficult. In a later analysis, HLA-associated TCR beta chains were found to be more clonally expanded and to have lower generation probabilities than equally common non-associated chains. Because some donors lacked HLA typing at each locus, the association tests relied only on the typed subset. Immune exposure information for the cohort was limited to CMV serostatus. The cohort was sequenced for TCR beta chains only, and without alpha or paired-chain data the features that could be detected were limited. A further reported finding was that TCR beta sequences accurately predicted the HLA-A and HLA-B alleles for most subjects in the first cohort. A later analysis found that TCR association rates varied across HLA loci, with DRB1 alleles showing the most associated TCRs and HLA-C alleles the fewest. Because counts were too low, seventeen rarely observed V segments, including chromosome 9 orphons, were left out of the earlier analysis of some 640 of the donors. Roughly uniform sequencing depth across donors was assumed in presence/absence analyses, although this assumption may not hold. Linkage disequilibrium might explain the correlated functional status among segregating V segments, but an unknown experimental factor could not be ruled out. Three of the identified cytomegalovirus-associated TCR beta chains were confirmed in vitro to be specific for cytomegalovirus antigens. An association between a missense DCLRE1C variant and V-gene and J-gene trimming of TCR beta chains was found in a later genetic analysis and replicated in an independent cohort. A total of 150 to 200 TCR beta chains were listed by the study as associated with cytomegalovirus. A later genetic analysis reported fewer N-insertions in productive TCRs among donors in an Asian-associated ancestry cluster than the approximately 670-donor mean. A group of highly shared sequence variants was considered likely to be a technical artifact of the sequencing pipeline. A later analysis found that most CMV-associated TCR beta chains appeared HLA-restricted, with HLA associations seemingly driven largely by CMV exposure. The authors suggested that the approach could potentially be generalized to other disease states and immunological phenotypes. According to a later analysis, parvovirus B19, influenza, CMV and Epstein-Barr virus appeared linked to several top co-occurrence clusters. The classifier was reported to diagnose cytomegalovirus status with high specificity and sensitivity in both the original cohort and the validation cohort. While some public TCRs were present in many individuals, most TCR sequences turned up only very rarely across donors. An earlier analysis of 587 of the donors showed that most TCR beta V segments appeared in productive rearrangements either about 87% or about 30% of the time, which broadly matched IMGT annotations. At a false discovery rate of 0.05, a later analysis linked approximately 18,000 TCR beta sequences to specific HLA alleles.

Library generation was performed with the immunoSEQ multiplex PCR assay. For the multiplex PCR, a mixture combining 60 forward primers for TCR Vbeta segments and 13 reverse primers for TCR Jbeta segments was used. The CDR3 region of rearranged TCR beta genes was amplified from genomic DNA with a multiplex PCR assay. The amplified TCR beta libraries were sequenced on the Illumina HiSeq System as 87-base-pair reads. The published analysis was carried out like this. Across the 700 or so repertoires, a later analysis counted tens of millions of unique TCR beta chains, 9.5 million to 13 million of which were shared by at least two donors. Raw reads were error-corrected and collapsed into unique sequences by a nearest-neighbor algorithm in which closely related sequences were merged to remove PCR and sequencing errors. V, D and J gene segments were assigned by aligning CDR3 sequences to IMGT reference sequences. For a sequence to be retained, at least a six-nucleotide match to both a V gene segment and a J gene segment was required. A rearrangement was called productive if the CDR3 had no stop codons and remained in frame with V and J, and every other rearrangement was called non-productive. Following IMGT convention, CDR3 was defined as the stretch from the second conserved V-encoded cysteine up to the conserved J-encoded phenylalanine. In an earlier analysis of 550 to 650 of the donors, sequences lacking an unambiguous match to a single V gene segment were excluded. In an earlier analysis of 500 to 750 of the donors, V segments were called functional above 56.7% productive rearrangements and were called segregating when the between-donor standard deviation exceeded 5%. A statistical classification framework was built for diagnosing cytomegalovirus status from the catalog of TCR beta chain sequences. A later analysis assigned V and J genes by comparing TCR nucleotide sequences with IMGT/GENE-DB human TR gene sequences. In a later analysis, CDR3 sequences and most-parsimonious VDJ recombination scenarios were assigned using the TCRdist pipeline. In a later analysis, each TCR beta chain was defined by its CDR3 amino acid sequence together with its V-gene family, and reads lacking a unique V-gene family were excluded. A later analysis removed nearly 600 highly shared, low-generation-probability nucleotide sequences to deal with suspected cross-contamination and a sequencing artifact. In a later analysis, a clonal expansion index was calculated for each public chain from normalized within-repertoire ranks of inferred template counts. A later analysis computed generation probabilities with a VDJ recombination model fitted to out-of-frame rearrangements, and checked the results against IGoR. A later analysis scored TCR-TCR, TCR-HLA and TCR-CMV co-occurrence with hypergeometric tests, applying a repertoire-size bias correction to TCR pairs. A later analysis estimated false discovery rates by permuting HLA or CMV assignments 20 times. A later analysis grouped co-occurring TCRs with DBSCAN, adding TCRdist sequence similarity when clustering within HLA-allele-positive subsets. Co-occurrence clustering excluded repertoires with fewer than 30,000 or more than 120,000 public chains, plus five with anomalous nucleotide sharing. The table comes from immuneACCESS by way of TCRdb, which keeps in-frame sequences with V and J called. Part of the clones is missing from these tables; in studies checked, under half for an unresolved V gene and the rest for unknown reasons. V and J calls plus clone size are reproduced from that table; the DNA served to infer D and trimming. Across this sample there are some 150,000 clones, with approximately 88% seen only once. The top ten clonotypes cover 0.85% of the sample.

On this clone: Its antigen is unknown. One base away there is no much larger clone; base qualities are not given.

The cohort was made up of hundreds of healthy bone marrow donors. At the time of sampling, every cohort member was nominally healthy, though immune exposures that went unrecorded were likely present. The donor was CMV seronegative and was included in the group of about 350 seronegative cohort members. A peripheral blood sample was collected from each donor, and TCR beta sequencing was performed on peripheral blood mononuclear cells. The Qiagen DNeasy Blood Extraction Kit was used to extract genomic DNA from the blood cell samples. This sequence originates from a woman younger than 45 in good health and CMV-seronegative. The material sequenced was PBMCs.

The nucleotide sequence reads as follows: TGTGCCAGCAGCTTAATGGACAGGGTACTCCACGAGCAGTACTTC. The translation is CASSLMDRVLHEQYF. The chain joins TRBV5-5 to TRBJ2-7, and TRBD1 aligns with 8 junction nucleotides. The CDR3 measures 15 amino acids from cysteine to phenylalanine. Only the CDR3 portion is preserved as DNA: 45 bases, with reading frame beginning at the first base. Based on the germline V gene (reference sequence), the CDR1 and CDR2 sequences are SGHKS and YYEKEE. The junction shows trimming of 2 bases on V and 5 bases on J, and the gene matches do not reach 9 bases of it.